This T cell receptor (beta chain) was sequenced for a study of cytomegalovirus exposure and HLA in healthy donors. V trimming: 10 bases; J trimming: 5 bases; junction bases outside the gene matches: 9. The CDR3 is 14 amino acids. The germline CDR1 and CDR2 sequences are WNHNN and SYGVQD (reference sequence). PCR employed 60 Vbeta and 13 Jbeta primers. TCRdb's table, derived via immunoSEQ multiplex PCR, lists solely in-frame clones and lacks some. The sample includes about 170,000 clones. The sequencing sample was made of PBMCs. The chain uses TRBV10-1 and TRBJ1-2, with 11 bases aligning to TRBD1. This clonotype originated in a woman younger than 35 in good health and CMV-seropositive. This CDR3 reads CAIPDRGLKYGYTF. The CDR3 nucleotides are TGCGCCATCCCGGACAGGGGGCTAAAGTATGGCTACACCTTC.